The rows below give T cell receptor beta chains drawn from one sample of a study of somatic mutations in cytotoxic T cells in rheumatoid arthritis. Generated by immunoSEQ multiplex PCR, the TCRdb table keeps only in-frame clones and is missing some. In the table there are some 7,400 clones, approximately 65% of which are singletons. The sample comprised CD8+ T cells sorted from blood. The receptor set was obtained from a woman aged 40 to 50 in good health. CDR3s include the opening cysteine and the closing phenylalanine or tryptophan. D genes are given only for firm matches. Clone size is not always given. Where it is, it says once, few, many or a class for expanded clones.

V gene	clone size	D gene	CDR3 length	J gene	CDR3 protein	CDR3 DNA
TRBV28	-	-	14	TRBJ1-6	CASSGSSYNSPLHF	TGTGCCAGCAGTGGCAGCTCCTATAATTCACCCCTCCACTTT
TRBV28	few	-	15	TRBJ2-7	CASSFSVQSSYEQYF	TGTGCCAGCAGTTTCAGCGTGCAGAGCTCCTACGAGCAGTACTTC
TRBV7-6	-	TRBD2	14	TRBJ2-1	CASSSSGGYNEQFF	TGTGCCAGCAGCTCTAGCGGGGGATACAATGAGCAGTTCTTC
TRBV13	-	TRBD1	13	TRBJ2-4	CASTLRGPNIQYF	TGTGCCAGCACCCTAAGGGGGCCGAACATTCAGTACTTC
TRBV6-1	few	-	16	TRBJ1-1	CASSDVAFVLNTEAFF	TGTGCCAGCAGTGATGTCGCTTTTGTATTGAACACTGAAGCTTTCTTT
TRBV27	once	TRBD1	13	TRBJ1-5	CASSGQINQPQHF	TGTGCCAGCTCGGGACAGATCAATCAGCCCCAGCATTTT
TRBV4-1	few	-	16	TRBJ2-3	CASSQEGTTGTDTQYF	TGCGCCAGCAGCCAAGAGGGGACCACAGGGACAGATACGCAGTATTTT
TRBV9	medium-sized	-	15	TRBJ2-7	CASSVEDWPTYEQYF	TGTGCCAGCAGCGTAGAGGATTGGCCGACCTACGAGCAGTACTTC
TRBV28	-	-	14	TRBJ2-7	CASSLWAGGDEQYF	TGTGCCAGCAGTTTATGGGCAGGTGGCGACGAGCAGTACTTC
TRBV6-5	once	TRBD2	13	TRBJ2-1	CASRRGLVNEQFF	TGTGCCAGCAGACGGGGACTAGTCAATGAGCAGTTCTTC
TRBV27	-	TRBD1	14	TRBJ1-4	CASSEDRFLEKLFF	TGTGCCAGCAGTGAGGACAGGTTTCTTGAAAAACTGTTTTTT
TRBV7-6	few	-	14	TRBJ2-7	CASSSYGKGYEQYF	TGTGCCAGCAGCTCATATGGGAAGGGCTACGAGCAGTACTTC
TRBV10-3	-	TRBD2	16	TRBJ2-3	CAISEASGGLTDTQYF	TGTGCCATCAGTGAGGCTAGCGGGGGATTGACAGATACGCAGTATTTT
TRBV10-2	-	-	13	TRBJ1-2	CASSPGAFGGYTF	TGCGCCAGCAGTCCTGGGGCCTTCGGGGGCTACACCTTC
TRBV5-6	-	TRBD2	15	TRBJ2-3	CASTLGGGSPDTQYF	TGTGCCAGCACCCTTGGGGGAGGGTCGCCAGATACGCAGTATTTT
TRBV5-6	few	TRBD2	15	TRBJ2-5	CASSRKREGKETQYF	TGTGCCAGCAGCCGAAAGCGGGAGGGGAAAGAGACCCAGTACTTC